This T cell receptor beta chain is from a study of blood T cell repertoires in COVID-19. As originally analysed: Amplifying reference gene primers gave estimates of nucleated cell counts. Profiling relied on immunoSEQ multiplex PCR, and the TCRdb table lists in-frame clones only, not all of them. That table supplies the V and J calls and clone size; D and trimming were determined from the DNA. The data show approximately 350,000 clones, less than 90% seen once. Participants had their cohort set by participant-reported clinical history. All recovered Cohort 3 donors got two negative PCRs, got clearance, or saw symptom resolution. As for this clone: Germline and junction disagree at one end, which may indicate a read error.

Germline values: CDR1 LNHDA, CDR2 SQIVND (reference sequence). The CDR3 is 16 residues long. Source material: PBMCs or T cells enriched from blood (not recorded which). This clonotype originated in a woman aged 25 to 39 who had recovered from COVID-19. The chain couples TRBV19 to TRBJ1-4; 7 positions agree with TRBD1. Written as DNA, the CDR3 is TGCGCCAGTAGTGGAAGACAGGGAATCTCTAATGAAAAACTGTTTTTT. Translated: CASSGRQGISNEKLFF.